This T cell receptor (beta chain) was documented in a study of shared clonotypes between healthy human individuals. Across the whole study: The donors, two women and a few men, were aged 18 to 49. Study results and caveats: It was the non-shared clonotypes that had lower generation probabilities than clonotypes shared by all four donors.

Only in-frame clones appear in the TCRdb table, and some are missing; sequencing was by immunoSEQ multiplex PCR. The sample carries 1,400,000 or so clones, approximately 98.5% recorded once. Free of recent acute infections or vaccinations, the donors were healthy HIV-negative adults. The study separated CD4+ cells into CD45RA+ naive and CD45RA-negative memory subsets. Trimming left V 5 bases short and J 0 bases short, with 14 bases between. This CDR3 spans 16 amino acids. CDR1 and CDR2 (germline): SGHAT, FQNNGV. Points on this clone: No antigen is known for it.

The sequence came from a man aged 25 to 40 in good health. Sequencing was carried out using naive CD4+ T cells sorted from blood. Subset noted: CD45RA+ positively selected. The rearrangement uses TRBV11-2 and TRBJ2-1; TRBD2 is a possible D gene (5 bases). CDR3 sequence (DNA): TGTGCCAGCAGCACCACTAGAGGTCCCTCCTACAATGAGCAGTTCTTC. Its translation: CASSTTRGPSYNEQFF.